This T cell receptor (beta chain) was sequenced for a study of cytomegalovirus exposure and HLA in healthy donors (dated by TCRdb to 2016 to 2017). Study-wide context: An earlier analysis of some 500 of the donors reported approximately 300 Gb of sequence data and 117 million unique TCR beta sequences from 150 million to 200 million T cells. An early release that covered approximately 600 HLA-typed donors contained about 300 gigabases of sequencing data and approximately 85 million unique TCR sequences. Of the roughly 400 genotyped donors, 70% to 90% were placed in the genetic ancestry cluster associated with self-reported Caucasian donors. The study aimed to test whether signatures of past pathogen exposure could be identified by cataloging public T cell receptors. Using immunosequencing, the study profiled T cell repertoires from 500 to 800 subjects and related those repertoires to cytomegalovirus serostatus. In addition to the first cohort of approximately 670 subjects, a separate validation cohort of approximately 120 different subjects was used. The study combined high-throughput TCR immunosequencing, statistical association of individual TCRs with disease status, and machine learning to predict cytomegalovirus infection status. A later analysis re-analyzed previously published TCR beta repertoires from 500 to 700 donors and added high-resolution HLA genotyping to study TCR occurrence patterns. The later analysis used no new phenotypic data to find candidate immune exposures, relying instead on TCR beta sequences and their occurrence across donors. In an earlier analysis of 550 to 700 of the donors, high-throughput TCR beta sequencing was used to judge whether each TCR beta V gene segment behaved as functional or pseudogenic. Donor age, sex, ethnicity and CMV serostatus were compiled alongside the repertoire data. In a later genetic analysis, genome-wide SNP genotypes for about 65% of the 666 donors were used, and that subset was treated as a discovery cohort. Every repertoire in the discovery cohort had been generated on one and the same sequencing platform. Class I and class II HLA loci were covered by the typing at four-digit resolution. Typing coverage varied by locus: roughly 620-630 donors for A, B, C, DRB1 and DQB1; roughly 520 for DQA1; more than 600 for DPA1; around 490 for DPB1. Several DR-DQ haplotypes were treated as single units for association and clustering because of strong linkage in the cohort. Across approximately 400 genotyped donors of the cohort, an average of approximately 240,000 unique TCR beta nucleotide sequences per donor were sequenced, and roughly 20% of those sequences were non-productive.

The CDR3 starts with the cysteine, ends with the phenylalanine, and has 17 residues. CDR3 DNA is the only sequence kept; it has 51 bases, read in frame from the first base. Trimming accounts for 6 bases at V and 1 base at J, while the number of junction bases matched to no gene is 13. The research as a whole found: Immune exposure information for the cohort was limited to CMV serostatus. In a later genetic analysis, a missense DCLRE1C variant was associated with V-gene and J-gene trimming of TCR beta chains, and the association was replicated in an independent cohort. Specific HLA alleles were associated with roughly 17,000 TCR beta sequences at a false discovery rate of 0.05 in a later analysis. Across donors, most TCR sequences were observed very rarely, whereas some public TCRs were present in many individuals. A later genetic analysis reported fewer N-insertions in productive TCRs among donors in an Asian-associated ancestry cluster than the roughly 650-donor mean. The authors suggested that the approach could potentially be extended to other disease states and immunological phenotypes. Assigning TCR associations to individual alleles was difficult when HLA alleles, especially DR and DQ, strongly co-occurred. A later analysis found that most CMV-associated TCR beta chains appeared HLA-restricted, with HLA associations seemingly driven largely by CMV exposure. Only TCR beta chains were sequenced in this cohort, and the absence of alpha or paired-chain data limited detectable features. An earlier analysis of 587 of the donors showed that most TCR beta V segments appeared in productive rearrangements either about 87% or about 30% of the time, which broadly matched IMGT annotations. HLA typing was unavailable for some donors at each locus, so association tests used only the typed subset. Sequencing depth was assumed to be roughly uniform across donors in the presence/absence analyses, though that assumption may not hold. In a later analysis, TCR association rates were found to vary across HLA loci, with the most associated TCRs seen for DRB1 alleles and the fewest for HLA-C alleles. Some IMGT-functional V segments, including TRBV6-2 and TRBV6-3, could not be distinguished by the 87-base-pair reads and were therefore excluded. Linkage disequilibrium might explain the correlated functional status among segregating V segments, but an unknown experimental factor could not be ruled out. A further reported finding was that TCR beta sequences accurately predicted the HLA-A and HLA-B alleles for most subjects in the first cohort. Compared with equally common non-associated chains, HLA-associated TCR beta chains in a later analysis were more clonally expanded and had lower generation probabilities. A total of 150 to 200 TCR beta chains were listed by the study as associated with cytomegalovirus. In a later analysis, several top co-occurrence clusters were reported to appear linked to parvovirus B19, influenza, CMV and Epstein-Barr virus. A few of the identified cytomegalovirus-associated TCR beta chains were confirmed in vitro to be specific for cytomegalovirus antigens. A cluster of highly shared sequence variants was judged likely to be a technical artifact of the sequencing pipeline. The classifier was reported to diagnose cytomegalovirus status with high specificity and sensitivity in both the original and validation cohorts. Roughly 17 rarely observed V segments, including chromosome 9 orphons, were excluded from the earlier analysis of about 500 of the donors because counts were too low.

Library prep was done by the immunoSEQ multiplex PCR assay. For the multiplex PCR, a mixture combining 60 forward primers for TCR Vbeta segments and 13 reverse primers for TCR Jbeta segments was used. Amplification of the CDR3 region of rearranged TCR beta genes was performed with a multiplex PCR assay on genomic DNA. On the Illumina HiSeq System, the amplified TCR beta libraries were sequenced as 87-base-pair reads. The study's own analysis went as follows. Across the roughly 700 repertoires, a later analysis counted about 81 million unique TCR beta chains, some 11 million of which were shared by at least two donors. To remove PCR and sequencing errors, raw reads were error-corrected and collapsed into unique sequences using a nearest-neighbor algorithm that merged closely related sequences. CDR3 sequences were aligned to IMGT reference sequences to assign V, D and J gene segments. For a sequence to be retained, a match of at least six nucleotides was required to both a V gene segment and a J gene segment. A rearrangement counted as productive if the CDR3 had no stop codons and remained in frame with V and J, and every other rearrangement counted as non-productive. Following IMGT convention, CDR3 was defined as the stretch from the second conserved V-encoded cysteine up to the conserved J-encoded phenylalanine. The earlier analysis of a few hundred of the donors excluded sequences that lacked an unambiguous match to a single V gene segment. In an earlier analysis of 587 of the donors, a V segment was called functional when productive rearrangements were above 56.7%, and segregating when the standard deviation between donors exceeded 5%. A statistical classification framework was built for diagnosing cytomegalovirus status from the catalog of TCR beta chain sequences. A later analysis assigned V and J genes by comparing TCR nucleotide sequences with IMGT/GENE-DB human TR gene sequences. The TCRdist pipeline was used in a later analysis to assign CDR3 sequences and most-parsimonious VDJ recombination scenarios. In a later analysis, every TCR beta chain was defined by the combination of its CDR3 amino acid sequence and its V-gene family, and reads without a unique V-gene family were dropped. A later analysis removed 600 or so highly shared, low-generation-probability nucleotide sequences to deal with suspected cross-contamination and a sequencing artifact. In a later analysis, a clonal expansion index was calculated for each public chain from normalized within-repertoire ranks of inferred template counts. A later analysis computed generation probabilities with a VDJ recombination model fitted to out-of-frame rearrangements, and checked the results against IGoR. A later analysis scored TCR-TCR, TCR-HLA and TCR-CMV co-occurrence with hypergeometric tests, applying a repertoire-size bias correction to TCR pairs. To estimate false discovery rates, a later analysis permuted the HLA or CMV assignments 20 times. A later analysis grouped co-occurring TCRs with DBSCAN, adding TCRdist sequence similarity when clustering within HLA-allele-positive subsets. Repertoires with fewer than 30,000 or more than 120,000 public chains, plus five repertoires with anomalous nucleotide sharing, were excluded from co-occurrence clustering. Held by TCRdb, this immuneACCESS table contains in-frame sequences only and omits some clones. Under half of the omission traces to an unresolved V gene where checked; the cause of the rest is unknown. V and J calls and clone size are those listed in that table; D and trimming were worked out from the DNA. Across this sample there are fewer than 130,000 clones, with around 70% seen only once. Approximately 10% of the sample belongs to the ten largest clones.

Comment on this clone: The antigen it recognizes is unknown. The input lacks base qualities; no much larger clone sits a single base away.

The cohort was made up of 666 healthy bone marrow donors. At the time of sampling, every cohort member was nominally healthy, though immune exposures that went unrecorded were likely present. The donor tested CMV seropositive and was one of the 289 seropositive cohort members. Every donor gave a peripheral blood sample, and the peripheral blood mononuclear cells from that sample were used for TCR beta sequencing. Genomic DNA extraction from the blood cell samples was performed with the Qiagen DNeasy Blood Extraction Kit. This TCR was sampled from a man aged 40-50 years in good health and CMV-seropositive. The rearrangement joined TRBV23-1 to TRBJ1-2, with TRBD1 matching 8 junction bases. TRBV23-1 counts as an open reading frame of uncertain function. Sequencing was carried out using PBMCs. The CDR3 region has the sequence CASSPKKDRVRNYGYTF. The bases are TGCGCCAGCAGCCCCAAAAAGGACAGGGTACGTAACTATGGCTACACCTTC.